Ten or more counts support the clone carrying this T cell receptor beta chain. This entry is derived from a study of human T cells and chemical hapten exposure. Specified time point: patch test 2, 6 weeks after DPC sensitization. Noted treatment: therapeutic diphenylcyclopropenone sensitization with weekly scalp DPC. Unfractionated whole blood yielded total RNA. Trimming took 6 bases from V and 2 from J; bases not matched to a gene: 8. This CDR3 comprises 15 residues. Germline V lookup: CDR1 SGHDT, CDR2 YYEEEE. TCRdb re-called the RACE reads through MiXCR, storing one row per CDR3 protein. This repertoire shows about 85,000 distinct CDR3 sequences, 11% found once; its top ten account for around 1.4%.

This chain uses TRBV5-6 with TRBJ2-1; TRBD2 agrees at 7 bases. Sequenced here: whole blood, sampled in connection with sensitization to the hapten diphenylcyclopropenone (DPC). The TCR was taken from a man between 18 and 29 years old with alopecia areata. Some clones in this sample may be carry-over from other donors' samples. CDR3 sequence reads: CASTRAGRTYNEQFF. DNA for the CDR3: TGTGCCAGCACCCGAGCCGGGAGGACCTACAATGAGCAGTTCTTC.